Below are 4 T cell receptor beta chains sequenced from a single sample in a study of cytomegalovirus exposure and HLA in healthy donors. The PCR employed 60 Vbeta primers together with 13 Jbeta primers. TCRdb's table, derived via immunoSEQ multiplex PCR, lists solely in-frame clones and lacks some. Found here are around 140,000 clones, roughly 79% of them singletons; the top ten hold roughly 9.7%. Sequenced sample: PBMCs. The origin of the receptors is a woman aged 60-75 years in good health and CMV-seropositive.

The chain has TRBV5-4 and TRBJ1-1; no clear D. Germline CDR1 and CDR2: SGHNT and YYREEE (reference sequence). This CDR3 is 15 amino acids long. V lost 4 bases, J lost 4 bases, and 17 bases lay in between. DNA of the CDR3: TGTGCCAGCAGCCCCGCAGGTGATTTGGGCACTGAAGCTTTCTTT. Its translation: CASSPAGDLGTEAFF.

The chain links TRBV19 to TRBJ1-5, with 8 positions matching TRBD1. The J segment lost 0 bases and the V segment lost 5 bases, leaving 9 bases of the junction unmatched. The CDR3 contains 17 residues. Germline CDR1 is LNHDA and CDR2 is SQIVND (reference sequence). The CDR3 DNA follows: TGTGCCAGTAGTCTCCGGACAGGGAGTTATAGCAATCAGCCCCAGCATTTT. Translating it yields CASSLRTGSYSNQPQHF.

V gene TRBV6-6 combines with J gene TRBJ2-3; D unresolved. Deletions cut 7 bases from V and 1 base from J, with 9 bases between. Per the germline V gene, CDR1 is MNHNY and CDR2 is SVGAGI (reference sequence). This CDR3 comprises 13 residues. The CDR3 DNA sequence: TGTGCCAGCACAGAGGCTGGCACAGATACGCAGTATTTT. Protein product: CASTEAGTDTQYF.

In this sample, this clone turned up a few times. The CDR3 DNA sequence: TGTGCCAGCAGCTTACGGACCGGGGAGCTGTTTTTT. Translation gives CASSLRTGELFF. The gene calls are TRBV7-9 and TRBJ2-2; D gene uncertain. Germline lookup yields CDR1 SEHNR and CDR2 FQNEAQ (reference sequence). The CDR3 loop spans 12 amino acids. Trimming removed 2 bases at V and 5 bases at J, with 3 bases between. Full variable domain (outside the CDR3, taken from reference TRBV7-9 and TRBJ2-2): DTGVSQNPRHKITKRGQNVTFRCDPISEHNRLYWYRQTLGQGPEFLTYFQNEAQLEKSRLLSDRFSAERPKGSFSTLEIQRTEQGDSAMYLCASSLRTGELFFGEGSRLTVL.